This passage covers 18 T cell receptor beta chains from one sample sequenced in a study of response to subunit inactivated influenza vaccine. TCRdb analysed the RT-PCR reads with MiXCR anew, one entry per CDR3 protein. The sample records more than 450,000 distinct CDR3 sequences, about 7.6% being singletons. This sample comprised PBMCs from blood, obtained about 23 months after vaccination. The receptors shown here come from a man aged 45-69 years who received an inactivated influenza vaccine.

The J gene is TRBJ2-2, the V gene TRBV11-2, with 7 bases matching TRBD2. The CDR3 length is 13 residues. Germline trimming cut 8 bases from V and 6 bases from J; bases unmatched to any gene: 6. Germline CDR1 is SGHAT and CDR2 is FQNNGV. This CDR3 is CASVGGSAGELFF. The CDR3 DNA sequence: TGTGCCAGCGTGGGGGGGTCGGCCGGGGAGCTGTTTTTT.

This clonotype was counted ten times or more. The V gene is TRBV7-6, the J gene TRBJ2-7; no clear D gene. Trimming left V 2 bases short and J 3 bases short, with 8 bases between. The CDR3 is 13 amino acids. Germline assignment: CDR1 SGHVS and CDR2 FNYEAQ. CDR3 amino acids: CASSLNNGYEQYF. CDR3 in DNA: TGTGCCAGCAGCTTAAATAACGGCTACGAGCAGTACTTC.

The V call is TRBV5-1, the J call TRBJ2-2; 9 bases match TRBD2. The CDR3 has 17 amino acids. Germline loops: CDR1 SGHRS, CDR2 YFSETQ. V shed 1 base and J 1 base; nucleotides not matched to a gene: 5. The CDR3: CASSLRLAGQNTGELFF. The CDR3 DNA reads TGCGCCAGCAGCTTGCGGCTAGCGGGACAGAACACCGGGGAGCTGTTTTTT.

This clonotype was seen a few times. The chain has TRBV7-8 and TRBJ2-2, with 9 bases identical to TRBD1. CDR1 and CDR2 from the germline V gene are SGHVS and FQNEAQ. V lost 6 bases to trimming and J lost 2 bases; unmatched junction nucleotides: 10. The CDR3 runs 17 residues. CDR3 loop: CASRPGTTGGNTGELFF. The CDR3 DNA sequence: TGTGCCAGCAGACCCGGGACCACAGGGGGCAACACCGGGGAGCTGTTTTTT.

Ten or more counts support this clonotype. The CDR3 spells CAISAGTIPRETQYF. As DNA, the CDR3 is TGTGCCATCAGTGCCGGGACTATCCCTAGGGAGACCCAGTACTTC. The chain links TRBV10-3 to TRBJ2-5, with 7 bases aligning to TRBD2. The CDR3 contains 15 residues. Per germline, CDR1 ENHRY and CDR2 SYGVKD. V was clipped by 4 bases and J by 5 bases; unmatched bases: 10.

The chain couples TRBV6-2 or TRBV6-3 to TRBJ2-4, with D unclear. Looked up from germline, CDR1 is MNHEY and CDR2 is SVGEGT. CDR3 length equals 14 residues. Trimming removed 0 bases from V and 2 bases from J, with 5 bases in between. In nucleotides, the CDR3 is TGTGCCAGCAGTTACTCGGTGACCAAAAACATTCAGTACTTC. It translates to CASSYSVTKNIQYF.

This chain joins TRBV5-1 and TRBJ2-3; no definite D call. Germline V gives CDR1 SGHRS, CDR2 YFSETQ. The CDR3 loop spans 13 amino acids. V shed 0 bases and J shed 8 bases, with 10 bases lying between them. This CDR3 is CASSLGAKGTQYF. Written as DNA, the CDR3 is TGCGCCAGCAGCTTGGGGGCTAAGGGTACGCAGTATTTT.

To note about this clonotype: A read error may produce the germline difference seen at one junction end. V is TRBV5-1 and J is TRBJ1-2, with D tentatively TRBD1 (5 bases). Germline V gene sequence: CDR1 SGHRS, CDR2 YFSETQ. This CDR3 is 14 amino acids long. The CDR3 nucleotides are TGCGACAGCAGGTTAACGGGACCTTCGGGGGGCTACACCTTC. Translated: CDSRLTGPSGGYTF.

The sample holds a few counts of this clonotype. CDR3 sequence: CATSREAAYYEQYF. The DNA for the CDR3 is TGTGCCACCAGCAGAGAAGCTGCTTACTACGAGCAGTACTTC. This chain uses TRBV15 with TRBJ2-7; D is unresolved. The CDR3 length is 14 residues. Germline V gene data show CDR1 as LNHNV and CDR2 as YYDKDF (reference sequence). Trimming took 0 bases from V and 3 from J, leaving 9 bases between them.

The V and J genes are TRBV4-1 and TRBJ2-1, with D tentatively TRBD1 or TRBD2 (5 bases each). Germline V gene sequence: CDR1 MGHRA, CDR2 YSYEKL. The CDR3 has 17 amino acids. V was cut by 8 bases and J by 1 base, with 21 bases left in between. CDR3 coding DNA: TGCGCCAGCGCCCCCGGGGCAAGGGGCGGATCCTACAATGAGCAGTTCTTC. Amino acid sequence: CASAPGARGGSYNEQFF.

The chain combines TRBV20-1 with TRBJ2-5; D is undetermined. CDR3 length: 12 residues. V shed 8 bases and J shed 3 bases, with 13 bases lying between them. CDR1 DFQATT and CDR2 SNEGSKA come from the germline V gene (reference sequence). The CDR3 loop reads CSCSTLEETQYF. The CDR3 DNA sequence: TGCAGTTGCTCGACACTCGAAGAGACCCAGTACTTC.

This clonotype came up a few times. CDR3 nucleotide sequence: TGTGCCAGCACCGCGACCATGGCTATGGGGGAGCAGTTCTTC. Its translation: CASTATMAMGEQFF. V is TRBV27 and J is TRBJ2-1; D not resolved. The CDR3 loop spans 14 amino acids. Germline assignment: CDR1 MNHEY and CDR2 SMNVEV (reference sequence). V was trimmed by 7 bases and J by 10 bases, leaving 20 bases between them.

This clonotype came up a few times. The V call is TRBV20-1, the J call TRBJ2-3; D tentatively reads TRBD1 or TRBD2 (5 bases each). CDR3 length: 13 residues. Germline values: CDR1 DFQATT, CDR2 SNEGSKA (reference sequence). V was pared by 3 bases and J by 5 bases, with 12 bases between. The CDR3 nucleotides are TGCAGTGCTAGCAACACAGGACTAGATACGCAGTATTTT. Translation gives CSASNTGLDTQYF.

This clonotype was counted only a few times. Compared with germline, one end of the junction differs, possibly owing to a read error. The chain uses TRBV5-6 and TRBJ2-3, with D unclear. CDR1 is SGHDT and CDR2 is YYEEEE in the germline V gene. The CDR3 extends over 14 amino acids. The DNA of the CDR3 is TGTGCCAGCAGTACAATAGTGAGCACAGATACGCATTATTTT. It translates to CASSTIVSTDTHYF.

CDR3 protein: CASSQNLLGVNEKLFF. The CDR3 DNA is TGTGCCAGCAGCCAAAACCTACTAGGGGTTAATGAAAAACTGTTTTTT. V usage is TRBV3-1 and J usage is TRBJ1-4, with D possibly matching TRBD1 (5 bases). Germline V CDR1 and CDR2: LGHDT, YNNKEL (reference sequence). V dropped 2 bases and J dropped 4 bases, with 14 bases sitting between them. The CDR3 spans 16 residues.

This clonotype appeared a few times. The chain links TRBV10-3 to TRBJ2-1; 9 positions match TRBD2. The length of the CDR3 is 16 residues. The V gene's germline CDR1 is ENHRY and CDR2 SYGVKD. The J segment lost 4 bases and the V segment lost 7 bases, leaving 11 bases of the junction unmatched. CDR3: CAITGGPSGMYNEQFF. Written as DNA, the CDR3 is TGTGCCATCACCGGTGGGCCTAGCGGGATGTACAATGAGCAGTTCTTC.

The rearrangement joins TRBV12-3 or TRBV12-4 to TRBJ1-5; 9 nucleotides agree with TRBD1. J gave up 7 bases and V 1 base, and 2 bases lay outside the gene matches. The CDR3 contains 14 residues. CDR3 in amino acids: CASSLDRGPQPQHF. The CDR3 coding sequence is TGTGCCAGCAGTTTAGACAGGGGGCCCCAGCCCCAGCATTTT.

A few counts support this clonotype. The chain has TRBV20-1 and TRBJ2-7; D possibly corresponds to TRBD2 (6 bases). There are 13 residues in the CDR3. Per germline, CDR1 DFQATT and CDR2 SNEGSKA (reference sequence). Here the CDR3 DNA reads TGCAGCGCGAGGGACTGGGGGGAGTACGAGCAGTACTTC. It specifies CSARDWGEYEQYF.